This T cell receptor beta chain was identified in a study of shared clonotypes between healthy human individuals. The wider study: Each donor had three CD4 naive, three CD4 memory, two CD8 naive and one CD8 memory plate. Whole-study results and caveats: Generation probabilities were higher for clonotypes shared across all four sorted-subset donors than for unshared ones. Represented diversity (both genetic and exposure-history) was limited by the small number of donors.

Note on this clone: The antigen is undetermined.

V lost 6 bases to trimming and J lost 3 bases, with 13 bases between them. CDR3 length: 13 residues. Germline CDR1 SGHDT, CDR2 YYEEEE. The authors distributed each subset's genomic DNA evenly over several immunoSEQ plates. Profiling relied on immunoSEQ multiplex PCR, and the TCRdb table lists in-frame clones only, not all of them. The sample lists around 1.9 million clones; over 85% were seen once. Naive CD8 cells, CD45RO-negative and positively selected for CCR7, excluded terminally differentiated effector memory CD45RA+ cells. The sequenced sample consisted of naive CD8+ T cells from PBMCs. This sequence originates from a man aged 18 to 29 in good health. Some clones in this sample may be carry-over from other donors' samples. This rearrangement joins TRBV5-6 to TRBJ2-7, with a possible D match to TRBD2 (5 bases). CDR3 region: CASKIRGNYEQYF. For the CDR3, the DNA is TGTGCCAGCAAAATCCGGGGAAACTACGAGCAGTACTTC.